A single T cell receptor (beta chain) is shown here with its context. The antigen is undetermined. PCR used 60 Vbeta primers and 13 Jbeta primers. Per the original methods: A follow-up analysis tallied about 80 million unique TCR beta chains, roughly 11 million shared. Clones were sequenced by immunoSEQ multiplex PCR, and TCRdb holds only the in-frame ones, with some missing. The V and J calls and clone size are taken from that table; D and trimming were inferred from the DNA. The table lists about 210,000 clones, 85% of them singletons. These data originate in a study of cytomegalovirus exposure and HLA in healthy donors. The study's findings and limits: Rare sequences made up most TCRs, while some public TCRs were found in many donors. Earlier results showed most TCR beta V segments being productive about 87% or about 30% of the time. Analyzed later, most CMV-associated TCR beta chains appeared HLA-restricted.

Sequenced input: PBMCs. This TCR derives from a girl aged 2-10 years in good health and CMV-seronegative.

CDR3 DNA: TGCAGCGTATTGTTAGGAGGGGGCCCCAACCCTAACTATGGCTACACCTTC. It encodes CSVLLGGGPNPNYGYTF. The J gene is TRBJ1-2, the V gene TRBV29-1, with 7 bases that match TRBD1. The V gene's germline CDR1 is SQVTM and CDR2 ANQGSEA. The CDR3 is 17 amino acids. V dropped 6 bases and J dropped 0; count of bases not matched to a gene: 16.